By share, the clone carrying this TCR beta chain counts as medium-sized. Its antigen is unidentified. RNA was extracted from bulk tissue without any cell sorting. The data derive from a study of tumor and adjacent non-tumor tissue in lung cancer. The overall study: Histology: 12 adenocarcinoma, a couple of squamous cell carcinoma, 1 small cell lung cancer. Samples averaged roughly 4.3 million productive TCRbeta reads each.

Trimming left V 1 base short and J 3 bases short, with 5 bases between. This CDR3 has 13 residues. Overall study results and limits: Higher tumor TCR diversity was associated with shorter survival. Normal lung showed higher cumulative top 100 clone frequency than tumor.

Three rounds of nested PCR, following a modified ARM-PCR protocol, produced the TCRbeta library. Via MiXCR, TCRdb re-called the multiplex PCR reads, giving one row per CDR3 protein. The table shows fewer than 130,000 distinct CDR3 sequences, with over 70% occurring only once. The chain is built from TRBV12-3 or TRBV12-4 and TRBJ2-3; no clear D. The TCR comes from a man in his 70s with non-small cell lung cancer. Sequenced: lung tumor tissue. CDR3 nucleotides: TGTGCCAGCAGTTTAGGTCAAACAGATACGCAGTATTTT. Translating gives CASSLGQTDTQYF.